Listed below are T cell receptor beta chains from one sample, sequenced in a study of healthy donors' naive CD4 and CD8 T cells. Each CDR3 protein gets one entry after TCRdb re-called the reads with MiXCR. In the table there are 180,000 or so distinct CDR3 sequences, nearly 75% of which are singletons. Sequencing used naive CD4+ and CD8+ T cells sorted from blood, pooled from several donors. Every receptor here comes from a pool of human donors in good health; the sample pools cells from several healthy donors. The CDR3 runs from the conserved cysteine through the conserved F or W. The order of the fields is V gene, clone size, J gene, D gene, CDR3 protein, CDR3 DNA. D genes are given only for firm matches. Part of the rows lack a size; the others show once, few, many or a class for expanded clones.

>TRBV6-5|.|TRBJ1-1|.
CASSFSDFNTEAFF
TGTGCCAGCAGTTTTTCCGATTTCAACACTGAAGCTTTCTTT
>TRBV6-5|.|TRBJ2-7|TRBD2
CASSPPSGVYEQYF
TGTGCCAGCAGTCCTCCTAGCGGAGTCTACGAGCAGTACTTC
>TRBV5-6|.|TRBJ1-5|TRBD1
CASSLRGQAEGNQPQHF
TGTGCCAGCAGCTTAAGGGGGCAGGCCGAAGGGAATCAGCCCCAGCATTTT
>TRBV5-1|.|TRBJ2-1|TRBD1
CASSLADRGSYNEQFF
TGCGCCAGCAGCTTGGCGGACAGGGGGTCCTACAATGAGCAGTTCTTC
>TRBV30|.|TRBJ2-7|.
CAWALSYEQYF
TGTGCCTGGGCCCTTTCCTACGAGCAGTACTTC
>TRBV20-1|.|TRBJ2-3|.
CSAIGLGDTQYF
TGCAGTGCAATTGGTCTGGGGGATACGCAGTATTTT
>TRBV29-1|.|TRBJ2-1|.
CSVEVPGRVEQFF
TGCAGCGTTGAAGTACCAGGTAGAGTTGAGCAGTTCTTC
>TRBV18|.|TRBJ2-4|.
CASSPPGALTKNIQYF
TGTGCCAGCTCACCACCAGGGGCTCTAACCAAAAACATTCAGTACTTC
>TRBV29-1|.|TRBJ2-5|.
CSATFPREETQYF
TGCAGCGCCACCTTCCCCCGGGAAGAGACCCAGTACTTC
>TRBV27|once|TRBJ2-2|TRBD1
CASSQIGTGAPSSNTGELFF
TGTGCCAGCAGTCAGATAGGGACAGGGGCCCCTTCCTCGAACACCGGGGAGCTGTTTTTT
>TRBV20-1|.|TRBJ1-2|.
CSAKIAELNYGYTF
TGCAGTGCTAAAATAGCAGAGCTTAACTATGGCTACACCTTC
>TRBV6-2/TRBV6-3|.|TRBJ2-3|.
CASSYSTVPDTQYF
TGTGCCAGCAGTTACTCGACCGTGCCAGATACGCAGTATTTT
>TRBV5-6|few|TRBJ2-7|.
CASSLSTVYEQYF
TGTGCCAGCAGCTTGAGTACAGTCTACGAGCAGTACTTC
>TRBV29-1|.|TRBJ1-1|.
CSASGALGTEAFF
TGCAGCGCGTCCGGGGCCTTGGGTACTGAAGCTTTCTTT
>TRBV19|.|TRBJ2-1|.
CASSIVGLTHNEQFF
TGTGCCAGTAGTATTGTGGGCCTTACGCACAATGAGCAGTTCTTC
>TRBV29-1|.|TRBJ2-6|.
CSVEEWRGLGGANVLTF
TGCAGCGTTGAAGAGTGGAGGGGGCTAGGTGGGGCCAACGTCCTGACTTTC
>TRBV6-6|.|TRBJ2-7|.
CASSSGPSDLYEQYF
TGTGCCAGCAGTTCCGGACCCAGCGACCTCTACGAGCAGTACTTC
>TRBV27|.|TRBJ2-1|TRBD2
CASSPLWTSSSGSPLDEQFF
TGTGCCAGCAGTCCTCTCTGGACATCTTCTAGCGGGAGCCCCCTCGATGAGCAGTTCTTC
>TRBV19|.|TRBJ1-1|TRBD1
CASSIRRDRGLNTEAFF
TGTGCCAGTAGTATCCGCCGGGACAGGGGGCTGAACACTGAAGCTTTCTTT
>TRBV29-1|.|TRBJ2-1|.
CSVHRGPYNEQFF
TGCAGCGTTCATCGCGGGCCTTACAATGAGCAGTTCTTC